The clone carrying this T cell receptor beta chain was seen a handful of times. Its antigen is not known. The data were taken from a study of vaccination and CD4 T cells after COVID-19. Study-level information: At a median approximately 100 days (range 35 to 161) after diagnosis, post-COVID samples were drawn. Samples after vaccination came a median 72 days past dose two, ranging 14 to 241.

Sequencing of DNA taken from cultured CD4+ T cells relied on the Oncomine TCR Beta short-read assay. TCRdb re-derived calls from the PCR reads in MiXCR, one entry per CDR3 protein. Of 17,000 or so distinct CDR3 sequences listed, 23% were seen once; the top ten hold almost 8%. Specified treatment: approximately nine-day PBMC culture with coronavirus spike peptide pools or control peptides (ViraFEST assay). Points from the study as a whole: Among convalescent patients, a median around 85% of reactive clones emerged only after vaccination. Spike mono-reactivity was found in 304 of 307 vaccine-specific clones from convalescent patients.

V lost 5 bases to trimming and J lost 1 base, with 18 bases between them. Per the germline V gene, CDR1 is SGHTA and CDR2 is FQGNSA. CDR3 length: 17 amino acids. What was sequenced was cultured CD4+ T cells from blood. The sequence was collected from a human donor with COVID-19. The rearrangement joins TRBV7-2 to TRBJ2-4; possibly TRBD2 for D (7 bases). The CDR3 here is CASSGSGGSGAKNIQYF. CDR3 bases: TGTGCCAGCAGCGGTTCGGGGGGCTCCGGGGCCAAAAACATTCAGTACTTC.